The 3 T cell receptor beta chains listed next were all sequenced from one sample in a study of sequential checkpoint blockade in melanoma. The data were produced by immunoSEQ multiplex PCR, yet TCRdb's version contains in-frame clones alone and is incomplete. The data show about 29,000 clones, roughly 77% seen once. The treatment is: randomized to nivolumab then ipilimumab (arm A) or the reverse (arm B). The source was CD8+ T cells sorted from blood (inferred from file names), collected from a patient given nivolumab and ipilimumab in sequence. These receptors all stem from a human donor with melanoma.

By sample fraction, this clone is medium-sized. The chain links TRBV30 to TRBJ2-5, with D perhaps TRBD2 (6 bases). The V end lost 2 bases, the J end lost 4 bases, and 11 bases lay between the germline ends. The CDR3 has 13 residues. Germline V gene data show CDR1 as GTSNPN and CDR2 as SVGIG (reference sequence). The CDR3: CAWSMGGGETQYF. The CDR3 DNA reads as TGTGCCTGGAGTATGGGGGGTGGAGAGACCCAGTACTTC.

The V call is TRBV9, the J call TRBJ2-1; 7 nucleotides line up with TRBD2. After removal of 6 bases from V and 8 bases from J, the junction contained 14 bases not matched to a gene. This CDR3 is 15 amino acids long. Germline V gene data show CDR1 as SGDLS and CDR2 as YYNGEE. CDR3 nucleotide sequence: TGTGCCAGCACCCTGGGGGGGGACGCTAGGGATGAGCAGTTCTTC. Its translation is CASTLGGDARDEQFF.

The J gene is TRBJ1-1, the V gene TRBV19; 9 bases map to TRBD1. This CDR3 is built from 11 residues. The V gene's germline CDR1 is LNHDA and CDR2 SQIVND (reference sequence). V shed 11 bases, J shed 8 bases, and the junction held 6 bases outside the gene matches. The CDR3 DNA is TGTGCCGCAACCGGGACAGGGGAAGCTTTCTTT. It encodes CAATGTGEAFF.